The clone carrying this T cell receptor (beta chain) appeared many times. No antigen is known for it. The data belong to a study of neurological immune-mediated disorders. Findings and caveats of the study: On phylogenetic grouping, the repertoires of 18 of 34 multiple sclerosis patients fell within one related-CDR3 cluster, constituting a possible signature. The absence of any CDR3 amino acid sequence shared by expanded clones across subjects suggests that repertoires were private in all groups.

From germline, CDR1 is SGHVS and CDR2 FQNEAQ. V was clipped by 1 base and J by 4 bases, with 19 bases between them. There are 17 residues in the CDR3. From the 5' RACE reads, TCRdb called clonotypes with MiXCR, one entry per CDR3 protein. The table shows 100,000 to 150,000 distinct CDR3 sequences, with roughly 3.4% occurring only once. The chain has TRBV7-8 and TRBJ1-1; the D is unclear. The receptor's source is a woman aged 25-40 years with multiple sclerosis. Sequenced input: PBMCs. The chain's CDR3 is CASSLDLAPGWSTEAFF. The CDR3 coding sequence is TGTGCCAGCAGCTTAGATTTGGCCCCCGGGTGGAGCACTGAAGCTTTCTTT.